The rows below give T cell receptor beta chains drawn from one sample of a study of blood T cells in healthy people across ages. One entry per CDR3 protein, called by TCRdb with MiXCR from the 5' RACE reads. Here the sample spans roughly 1.6 million distinct CDR3 sequences, 30% to 35% being singletons. Sequenced material: blood. The receptor source for this set is a young woman in good health. Each CDR3 is given with its conserved first and last residue. Fields, in order: CDR3 protein, CDR3 DNA, clone size, J gene, V gene, D gene. D genes are given only for firm matches. The listing skips clone size in some rows; elsewhere it reads once, few, many or a size class.

cdr3_aa: CASSRQGYGQYF; cdr3_nt: TGTGCCAGCAGCAGACAGGGGTACGGGCAGTACTTC; clone_size: -; j_call: TRBJ2-5; v_call: TRBV7-2; d_call: TRBD1
cdr3_aa: CASSPELQGRQMNTEAFF; cdr3_nt: TGTGCCAGCAGTCCTGAACTACAGGGGAGGCAGATGAACACTGAAGCTTTCTTT; clone_size: -; j_call: TRBJ1-1; v_call: TRBV27; d_call: TRBD1
cdr3_aa: CASTKTPGAPKNEQFF; cdr3_nt: TGTGCCAGCACTAAGACGCCCGGGGCTCCGAAGAATGAGCAGTTCTTC; clone_size: -; j_call: TRBJ2-1; v_call: TRBV7-8; d_call: -
cdr3_aa: CASSPRPGTGGGSYGYTF; cdr3_nt: TGTGCCAGCAGCCCCCGTCCCGGGACAGGGGGCGGAAGCTATGGCTACACCTTC; clone_size: few; j_call: TRBJ1-2; v_call: TRBV9; d_call: TRBD1
cdr3_aa: CSATPERGVVNEQFF; cdr3_nt: TGCAGTGCTACCCCGGAGCGGGGGGTTGTAAATGAGCAGTTCTTC; clone_size: few; j_call: TRBJ2-1; v_call: TRBV20-1; d_call: TRBD2
cdr3_aa: CSVGRDSSNQPQHF; cdr3_nt: TGCAGCGTTGGCCGGGACAGCAGCAATCAGCCCCAGCATTTT; clone_size: -; j_call: TRBJ1-5; v_call: TRBV29-1; d_call: TRBD1
cdr3_aa: CASSQFRGYEQYF; cdr3_nt: TGTGCCAGCAGCCAATTTAGGGGCTACGAGCAGTACTTC; clone_size: -; j_call: TRBJ2-7; v_call: TRBV16; d_call: -
cdr3_aa: CASSPGRGSQPQHF; cdr3_nt: TGCGCCAGCAGCCCGGGTCGGGGGTCTCAGCCCCAGCATTTT; clone_size: -; j_call: TRBJ1-5; v_call: TRBV5-1; d_call: -
cdr3_aa: CASSHPGRGVYEQYF; cdr3_nt: TGCGCCAGCAGCCACCCGGGACGGGGGGTCTACGAGCAGTACTTC; clone_size: -; j_call: TRBJ2-7; v_call: TRBV4-1; d_call: TRBD2
cdr3_aa: CAISFRGKDTQYF; cdr3_nt: TGTGCCATCAGTTTTAGGGGGAAAGATACGCAGTATTTT; clone_size: many; j_call: TRBJ2-3; v_call: TRBV10-3; d_call: -
cdr3_aa: CASSWSGRNNEQFF; cdr3_nt: TGCGCCAGCAGCTGGAGCGGGAGGAACAATGAGCAGTTCTTC; clone_size: few; j_call: TRBJ2-1; v_call: TRBV5-1; d_call: TRBD2
cdr3_aa: CASSYRTWEISNQPQHF; cdr3_nt: TGTGCCAGCAGTTACCGTACATGGGAGATTAGCAATCAGCCCCAGCATTTT; clone_size: -; j_call: TRBJ1-5; v_call: TRBV6-2/TRBV6-3; d_call: -
cdr3_aa: CASSLGGLARRAYEQYF; cdr3_nt: TGTGCCAGCAGTTTAGGGGGACTAGCGAGGAGGGCCTACGAGCAGTACTTC; clone_size: -; j_call: TRBJ2-7; v_call: TRBV28; d_call: TRBD2
cdr3_aa: CSARATGTGNNQPQHF; cdr3_nt: TGCAGTGCTAGAGCTACCGGGACAGGGAACAATCAGCCCCAGCATTTT; clone_size: -; j_call: TRBJ1-5; v_call: TRBV20-1; d_call: TRBD1
cdr3_aa: CASSIGLGSYEQYF; cdr3_nt: TGTGCCAGTAGTATCGGGCTAGGCTCCTACGAGCAGTACTTC; clone_size: few; j_call: TRBJ2-7; v_call: TRBV19; d_call: -
cdr3_aa: CASSLEGGQETQYF; cdr3_nt: TGTGCCAGCAGCTTAGAGGGTGGCCAAGAGACCCAGTACTTC; clone_size: many; j_call: TRBJ2-5; v_call: TRBV5-1; d_call: -
cdr3_aa: CSARSDSYEQYF; cdr3_nt: TGCAGTGCTAGATCAGATAGCTACGAGCAGTACTTC; clone_size: few; j_call: TRBJ2-7; v_call: TRBV20-1; d_call: -
cdr3_aa: CASSLDGRRNEQYF; cdr3_nt: TGTGCCAGCAGCTTAGATGGTCGTAGAAATGAGCAGTACTTC; clone_size: -; j_call: TRBJ2-7; v_call: TRBV7-2; d_call: -
cdr3_aa: CASSEIVGGGYTF; cdr3_nt: TGTGCCAGCAGTGAAATAGTTGGAGGTGGCTACACCTTC; clone_size: -; j_call: TRBJ1-2; v_call: TRBV2; d_call: -
cdr3_aa: CASTPYRGVETEAFF; cdr3_nt: TGTGCCAGCACCCCCTACAGAGGGGTTGAGACTGAAGCTTTCTTT; clone_size: once; j_call: TRBJ1-1; v_call: TRBV27; d_call: -
cdr3_aa: CSVLETDNNEQFF; cdr3_nt: TGCAGCGTCCTGGAGACGGATAACAATGAGCAGTTCTTC; clone_size: few; j_call: TRBJ2-1; v_call: TRBV29-1; d_call: -
cdr3_aa: CASSSVVAGVADTQYF; cdr3_nt: TGTGCCAGCAGCTCAGTAGTAGCGGGAGTGGCAGATACGCAGTATTTT; clone_size: few; j_call: TRBJ2-3; v_call: TRBV7-2; d_call: TRBD2
cdr3_aa: CASSLNDRSMAFF; cdr3_nt: TGCGCCAGCAGCTTAAACGACAGGTCGATGGCTTTCTTT; clone_size: once; j_call: TRBJ1-1; v_call: TRBV5-1; d_call: -
cdr3_aa: CASSQRTGGREAIQYF; cdr3_nt: TGTGCCAGCAGCCAACGGACAGGAGGAAGGGAGGCCATTCAGTACTTC; clone_size: many; j_call: TRBJ2-4; v_call: TRBV14; d_call: -
cdr3_aa: CASRKTGATYEQYF; cdr3_nt: TGTGCCAGCCGAAAGACAGGGGCAACCTACGAGCAGTACTTC; clone_size: few; j_call: TRBJ2-7; v_call: TRBV2; d_call: TRBD1
cdr3_aa: CAGSQDRAGYTF; cdr3_nt: TGTGCCGGCAGTCAGGACAGGGCTGGCTACACCTTC; clone_size: -; j_call: TRBJ1-2; v_call: TRBV12-3/TRBV12-4; d_call: TRBD1
cdr3_aa: CASSWDAGGDYGYTF; cdr3_nt: TGCGCCAGCAGCTGGGATGCGGGTGGGGACTATGGCTACACCTTC; clone_size: -; j_call: TRBJ1-2; v_call: TRBV5-1; d_call: -
cdr3_aa: CSADRYRHGYTF; cdr3_nt: TGCAGCGCAGACAGATATCGTCATGGCTACACCTTC; clone_size: -; j_call: TRBJ1-2; v_call: TRBV29-1; d_call: -
cdr3_aa: CASSLTPRTDTQYF; cdr3_nt: TGTGCCAGCAGCTTAACACCGCGCACAGATACGCAGTATTTT; clone_size: -; j_call: TRBJ2-3; v_call: TRBV7-3; d_call: -
cdr3_aa: CASSLPSGQGSSEQYF; cdr3_nt: TGCGCCAGCAGCCTACCATCGGGACAGGGATCCTCCGAGCAGTACTTC; clone_size: -; j_call: TRBJ2-7; v_call: TRBV4-1; d_call: TRBD1
cdr3_aa: CASTPGQGARTEAFF; cdr3_nt: TGTGCCAGCACCCCGGGGCAGGGGGCTAGGACTGAAGCTTTCTTT; clone_size: -; j_call: TRBJ1-1; v_call: TRBV6-2/TRBV6-3; d_call: TRBD1